One and the same sample provided the 5 T cell receptor beta chains below, sequenced in a study of blood T cells in healthy people across ages. For the second PCR, which ran for about 6 to 11 cycles, a sample-barcoded 5' primer and a J-beta primer mix were used. Each CDR3 protein is one row after TCRdb ran MiXCR on the 5' RACE reads. The table records over 1,500,000 distinct CDR3 sequences, roughly 50% of them present only once. The sequenced sample was blood. These receptors all come from a woman between 40 and 50 years old in good health.

The table lists this clonotype with a count of one. The chain has TRBV7-9 and TRBJ2-3; D unclear. With 0 bases removed from V and 4 bases from J, the gap between germline ends came to 17 bases. The CDR3 spans 17 residues. Germline loops: CDR1 SEHNR, CDR2 FQNEAQ (reference sequence). This chain's CDR3 is CASSLAQSELLADTQYF. The CDR3 DNA is TGTGCCAGCAGCTTAGCGCAGAGCGAACTCCTGGCAGATACGCAGTATTTT.

The chain links TRBV7-9 to TRBJ2-6; 9 bases match TRBD1. The CDR3 has 15 residues. V gave up 5 bases and J gave up 7 bases; unmatched junction bases: 6. The germline gives CDR1 SEHNR, CDR2 FQNEAQ (reference sequence). This CDR3 reads CASSLGTGNANVLTF. CDR3 DNA: TGTGCCAGCAGCCTCGGGACAGGGAATGCCAACGTCCTGACTTTC.

This chain connects TRBV29-1 to TRBJ2-4; D gene uncertain. The tail of the sequence fits TRBJ2-7 better, so the J call may be wrong. Germline CDR1 is SQVTM and CDR2 is ANQGSEA. The CDR3 has 13 amino acids. CDR3 sequence (DNA): TGCAGCGGAAGAAATCCGCTAAGCTACGAGCAGTACTTC. This translates into CSGRNPLSYEQYF.

V and J are TRBV7-2 and TRBJ2-5; 11 nucleotides agree with TRBD2. J lost 13 bases, V lost 6 bases, and 10 bases had no gene match. There are 13 residues in the CDR3. CDR1 is SGHTA, CDR2 FQGNSA, per germline. The CDR3 region has the DNA TGTGCCAGCAGTCCCGGGACTAGCGGACTACGGTACTTC. Translating gives CASSPGTSGLRYF.

The V call is TRBV9, the J call TRBJ2-1; no reliable D call. The length of the CDR3 is 13 residues. Trimming took 2 bases from V and 7 from J, leaving 10 bases between them. Germline assignment: CDR1 SGDLS and CDR2 YYNGEE. CDR3 residues: CASSVFDANEQFF. The DNA of the CDR3 is TGTGCCAGCAGCGTGTTCGATGCGAATGAGCAGTTCTTC. Full variable domain (missing parts from reference TRBV9 and TRBJ2-1): DSGVTQTPKHLITATGQRVTLRCSPRSGDLSVYWYQQSLDQGLQFLIQYYNGEERAKGNILERFSAQQFPDLHSELNLSSLELGDSALYFCASSVFDANEQFFGPGTRLTVL.